This record concerns one TCR beta chain sequence. Its matching antigen is unknown. This sample was taken from a study of blood T cells in healthy people across ages. The second PCR ran about 6 to 11 cycles with a sample-barcoded 5' primer and J-beta primers. Via MiXCR, TCRdb re-called the 5' RACE reads, giving one row per CDR3 protein. The sample holds about 900,000 distinct CDR3 sequences, 45% to 50% seen once. The V gene's germline CDR1 is LGHDT and CDR2 YNNKEL (reference sequence). This CDR3 spans 15 amino acids. The study isolated at least 6.5 million PBMCs from each sample. Each sample provided at least 5 micrograms of extracted total RNA. Study-wide points: There was a strong correlation between TCR beta diversity and naive T cell percentage. TCR beta diversity, measured per million T cells, fell in a roughly linear way with age.

The sequencing input was blood. The TCR comes from a young man in good health. The chain carries TRBV3-1 and TRBJ2-5, with no clear D. The J call may be wrong; the DNA end is better matched by TRBJ2-7. CDR3 in DNA: TGTGCCAGCAGCCAAGAAGGTCAGCGTGGCTCCGAGCAGTACTTC. Its translation is CASSQEGQRGSEQYF.